The source of this TCR beta chain is a study of vaccination effects on CD4 cells after COVID-19. A remark on this clone: No antigen is known for it.

The V gene's germline CDR1 is SGHTA and CDR2 FQGNSA. The CDR3 is made up of 16 amino acids. The ends lost 5 bases at V and 7 bases at J; junction bases unmatched: 12. After roughly eleven days in culture, the CD4+ T cells were isolated. This person's SARS-CoV-2 infection, confirmed by PCR, occurred between March and December 2020. Vaccination of participants consisted of two doses of either the BNT162b2 or mRNA-1273 vaccine. Method: immunoSEQ multiplex PCR; TCRdb's copy keeps in-frame clones and lacks some. The data hold fewer than 55,000 clones, with 76% observed a single time. V gene TRBV7-2 combines with J gene TRBJ2-5; 11 nucleotides align to TRBD1. Sample: CD4+ T cells from PBMCs cultured without peptide, taken after COVID-19 vaccination. This TCR was recovered from a human donor who had a prior SARS-CoV-2 infection. The CDR3: CASSQDRGLMGGTQYF. CDR3 DNA: TGTGCCAGCAGCCAGGACAGGGGGCTTATGGGGGGGACCCAGTACTTC.